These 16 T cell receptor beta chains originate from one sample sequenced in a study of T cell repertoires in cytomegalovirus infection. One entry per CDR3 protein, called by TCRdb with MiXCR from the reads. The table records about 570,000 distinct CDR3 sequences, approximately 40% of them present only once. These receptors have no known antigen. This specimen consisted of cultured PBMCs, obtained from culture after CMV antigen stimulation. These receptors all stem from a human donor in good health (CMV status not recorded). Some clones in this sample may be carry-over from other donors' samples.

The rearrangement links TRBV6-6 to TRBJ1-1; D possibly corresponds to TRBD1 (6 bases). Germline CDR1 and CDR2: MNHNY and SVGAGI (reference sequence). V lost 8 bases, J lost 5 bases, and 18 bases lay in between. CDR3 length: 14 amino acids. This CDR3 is CASRPRGGRTEAFF. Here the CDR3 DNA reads TGTGCCAGCCGTCCGCGCGGGGGGCGGACTGAAGCTTTCTTT.

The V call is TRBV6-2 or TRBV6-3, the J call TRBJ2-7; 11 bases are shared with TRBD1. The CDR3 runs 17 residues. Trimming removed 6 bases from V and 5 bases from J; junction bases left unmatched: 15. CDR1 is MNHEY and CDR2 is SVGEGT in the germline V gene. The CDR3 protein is CASSRAPRTGGRNEQYF. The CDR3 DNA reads TGTGCCAGCAGCAGGGCACCGAGGACAGGGGGCAGGAACGAGCAGTACTTC.

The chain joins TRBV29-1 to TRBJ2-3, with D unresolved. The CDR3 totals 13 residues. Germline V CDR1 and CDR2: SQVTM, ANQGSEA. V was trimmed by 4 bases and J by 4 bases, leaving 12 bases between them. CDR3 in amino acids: CSVVEVSPDTQYF. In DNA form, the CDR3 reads TGCAGCGTTGTCGAAGTTTCCCCAGATACGCAGTATTTT.

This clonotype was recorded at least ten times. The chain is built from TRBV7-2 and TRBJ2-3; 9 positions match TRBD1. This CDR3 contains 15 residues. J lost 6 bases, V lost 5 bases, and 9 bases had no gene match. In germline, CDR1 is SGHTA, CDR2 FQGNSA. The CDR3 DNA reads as TGTGCCAGCAGCCCCGGGACAGGGTTTATGGATACGCAGTATTTT. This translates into CASSPGTGFMDTQYF.

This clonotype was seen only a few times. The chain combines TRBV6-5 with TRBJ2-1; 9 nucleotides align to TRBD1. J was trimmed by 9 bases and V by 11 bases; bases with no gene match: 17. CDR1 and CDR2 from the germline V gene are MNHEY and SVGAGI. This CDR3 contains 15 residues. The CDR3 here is CAGSSPRTGDIEQFF. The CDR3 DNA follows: TGTGCCGGTTCGTCTCCCCGGACAGGGGATATTGAGCAGTTCTTC.

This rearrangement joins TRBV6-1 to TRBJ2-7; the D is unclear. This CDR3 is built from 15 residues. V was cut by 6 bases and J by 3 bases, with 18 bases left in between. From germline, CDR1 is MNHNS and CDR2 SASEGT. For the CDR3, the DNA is TGTGCCAGCAGACCCACCACAAGGGTTATCTACGAGCAGTACTTC. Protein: CASRPTTRVIYEQYF.

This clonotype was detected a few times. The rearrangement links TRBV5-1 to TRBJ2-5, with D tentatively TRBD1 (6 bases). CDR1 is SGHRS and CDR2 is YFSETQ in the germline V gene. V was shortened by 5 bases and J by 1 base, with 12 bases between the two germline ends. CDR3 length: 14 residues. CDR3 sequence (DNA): TGCGCCAGCAGGTCTCAGGGGAGCCAAGAGACCCAGTACTTC. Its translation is CASRSQGSQETQYF.

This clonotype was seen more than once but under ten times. The CDR3 DNA reads as TGTGCCAGCAGTTTTGTGGGGTCCCGCGAGACCCAGTACTTC. It translates to CASSFVGSRETQYF. The chain links TRBV28 to TRBJ2-5; D is unresolved. The CDR3 contains 14 residues. The V end was cut by 3 bases, the J end by 5 bases, with 13 bases between. CDR1 MDHEN and CDR2 SYDVKM come from the germline V gene. The variable domain in full, with the rest retrieved from reference TRBV28 and TRBJ2-5, is DVKVTQSSRYLVKRTGEKVFLECVQDMDHENMFWYRQDPGLGLRLIYFSYDVKMKEKGDIPEGYSVSREKKERFSLILESASTNQTSMYLCASSFVGSRETQYFGPGTRLLVL.

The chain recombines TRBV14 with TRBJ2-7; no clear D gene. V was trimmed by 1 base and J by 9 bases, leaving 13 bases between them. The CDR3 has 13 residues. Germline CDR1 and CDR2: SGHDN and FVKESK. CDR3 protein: CASSQAIGRGQYF. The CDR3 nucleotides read TGTGCCAGCAGCCAAGCAATAGGACGAGGGCAGTACTTC.

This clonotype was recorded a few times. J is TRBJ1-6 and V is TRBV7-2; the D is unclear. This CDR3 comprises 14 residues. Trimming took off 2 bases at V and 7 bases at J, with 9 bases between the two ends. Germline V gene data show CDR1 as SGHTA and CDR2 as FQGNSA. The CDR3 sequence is CASSLLGSNSPLHF. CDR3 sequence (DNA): TGTGCCAGCAGCTTATTGGGTAGCAATTCACCCCTCCACTTT.

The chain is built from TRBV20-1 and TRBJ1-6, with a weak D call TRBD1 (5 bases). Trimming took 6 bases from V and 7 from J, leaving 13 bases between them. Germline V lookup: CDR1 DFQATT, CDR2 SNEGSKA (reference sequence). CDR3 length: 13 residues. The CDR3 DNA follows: TGCAGTGCCGAAGTACAGGCGAATTCACCCCTCCACTTT. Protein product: CSAEVQANSPLHF.

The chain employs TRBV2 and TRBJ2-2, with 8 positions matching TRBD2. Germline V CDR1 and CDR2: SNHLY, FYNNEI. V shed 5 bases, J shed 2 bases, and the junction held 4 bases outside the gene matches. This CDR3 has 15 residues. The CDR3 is CASSPTSVNTGELFF. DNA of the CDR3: TGTGCCAGCAGTCCGACTAGCGTAAACACCGGGGAGCTGTTTTTT.

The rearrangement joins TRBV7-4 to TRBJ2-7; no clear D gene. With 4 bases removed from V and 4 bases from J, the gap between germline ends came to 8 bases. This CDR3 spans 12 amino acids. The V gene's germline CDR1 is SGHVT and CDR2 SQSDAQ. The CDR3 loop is CASSSRRYEQYF. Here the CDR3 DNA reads TGTGCCAGCAGCTCCCGGAGATACGAGCAGTACTTC.

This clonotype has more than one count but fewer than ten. CDR3 nucleotides: TGTGCCAGCAGCCCTGGGACTAGCGGGGAGACCCAGTACTTC. It translates to CASSPGTSGETQYF. The chain combines TRBV7-2 with TRBJ2-5; 12 nucleotides align to TRBD2. Trimming took 5 bases from V and 5 from J; bases not matched to a gene: 3. The CDR3 has 14 residues. Germline values: CDR1 SGHTA, CDR2 FQGNSA.

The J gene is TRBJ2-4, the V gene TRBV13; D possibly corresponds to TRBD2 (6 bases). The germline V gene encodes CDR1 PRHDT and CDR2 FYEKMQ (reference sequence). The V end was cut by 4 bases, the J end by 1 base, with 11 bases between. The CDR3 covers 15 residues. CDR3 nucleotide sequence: TGTGCCAGCAGCTCACAGACTAGGGCCAAAAACATTCAGTACTTC. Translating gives CASSSQTRAKNIQYF. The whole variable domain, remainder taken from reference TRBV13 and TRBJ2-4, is AAGVIQSPRHLIKEKRETATLKCYPIPRHDTVYWYQQGPGQDPQFLISFYEKMQSDKGSIPDRFSAQQFSDYHSELNMSSLELGDSALYFCASSSQTRAKNIQYFGAGTRLSVL.

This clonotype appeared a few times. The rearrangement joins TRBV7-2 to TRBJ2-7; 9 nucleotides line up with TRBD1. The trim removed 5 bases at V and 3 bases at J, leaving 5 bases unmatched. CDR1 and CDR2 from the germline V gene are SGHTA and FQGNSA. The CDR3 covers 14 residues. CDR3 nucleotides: TGTGCCAGCAGCCCGGGACAGGGTTACTACGAGCAGTACTTC. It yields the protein CASSPGQGYYEQYF.